Listed here is a single T cell receptor beta chain. This clonotype has ten or more counts. No antigen is known for it. No base-level quality is on record; no much larger clone is a single base apart. The data stem from a study of CD8 T cells in ankylosing spondylitis (dated by TCRdb to about 2017). The study in broad terms: To find TCR variants linked to disease, the study profiled T cell receptor beta repertoires in ankylosing spondylitis patients and healthy donors. The full study cohort was made up of 20 to 25 ankylosing spondylitis patients and 108 healthy donors. Peripheral blood was sampled, and synovial fluid was also collected from ankylosing spondylitis patients. What the study reported, not specific to this receptor: Blood from ankylosing spondylitis patients appeared to be characterized by a TCR beta motif made up of seven or eight highly homologous amino acid variants. Some of the motif variants had been reported before in the synovial fluid and blood of reactive arthritis patients, a finding that suggests common disease-initiation mechanisms. The disease-linked clones were reported as significantly enriched in matched synovial fluid samples from ankylosing spondylitis patients. A CD8+ phenotype was shown by the disease-linked clones, which were found at relatively low frequencies in peripheral blood.

The instrument was an Illumina HiSeq 2500. Quantitative 5'-RACE with molecular barcodes was used to prepare TCR beta libraries. The paper's data handling went like this. Disease-linked TCR variants were identified with a new computational method built on a probabilistic model of VDJ rearrangement. TCRdb ran its own pipeline on the public reads, namely fastp trimming at Q25 and MiXCR clone calling, and kept in-frame beta chains. Rows are unified per CDR3 protein, each entry keeping the most common DNA and genes. These V and J calls derive from TCRdb rather than the authors' analysis. In this sample the table shows around 890,000 distinct CDR3 sequences, 12% of which occur a single time. The ten largest make up under 0.6% of the sample. The sequence was collected from a male donor with ankylosing spondylitis. The specimen sequenced was blood, either unsorted or a sorted T cell fraction (not recorded which).

The CDR3 protein sequence reads: CSAVNRGYEQYF. Read as DNA, the sequence is TGCAGTGCGGTTAACAGGGGCTACGAGCAGTACTTC. Recombination joined TRBV20-1 with TRBJ2-7; 7 central nucleotides agree with TRBD1. From the cysteine through the phenylalanine, the CDR3 covers 12 amino acids. Only CDR3 DNA remains: 36 bases, in frame from the first base. At the junction V is shortened by 6 bases and J by 3 bases; bases outside the gene matches: 5. Taken from the germline V gene (reference sequence), the CDR1 and CDR2 loops are DFQATT and SNEGSKA.